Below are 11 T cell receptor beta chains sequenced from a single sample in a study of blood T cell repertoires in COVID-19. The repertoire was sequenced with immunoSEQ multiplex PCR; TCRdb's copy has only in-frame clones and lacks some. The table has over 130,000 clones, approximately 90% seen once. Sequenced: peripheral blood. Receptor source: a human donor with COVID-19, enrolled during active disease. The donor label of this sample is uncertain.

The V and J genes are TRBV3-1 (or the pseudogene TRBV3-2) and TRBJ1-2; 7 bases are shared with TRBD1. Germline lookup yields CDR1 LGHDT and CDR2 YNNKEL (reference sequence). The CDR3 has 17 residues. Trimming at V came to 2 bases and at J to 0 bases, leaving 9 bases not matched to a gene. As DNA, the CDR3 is TGTGCCAGCAGCCAAAGCCCTCCGACAGGGACTAACTATGGCTACACCTTC. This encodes CASSQSPPTGTNYGYTF.

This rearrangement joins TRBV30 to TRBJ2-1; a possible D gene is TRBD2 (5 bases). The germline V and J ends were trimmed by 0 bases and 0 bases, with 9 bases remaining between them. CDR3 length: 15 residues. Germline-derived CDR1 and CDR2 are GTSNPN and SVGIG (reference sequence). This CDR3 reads CAWSVGGSSYNEQFF. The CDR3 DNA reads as TGTGCCTGGAGTGTAGGTGGGAGCTCCTACAATGAGCAGTTCTTC.

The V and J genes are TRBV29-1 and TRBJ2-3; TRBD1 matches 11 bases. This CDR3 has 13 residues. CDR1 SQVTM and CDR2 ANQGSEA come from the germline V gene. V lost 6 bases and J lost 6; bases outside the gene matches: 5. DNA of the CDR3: TGCAGCGTCTTAGGACAGGGGGCTGATACGCAGTATTTT. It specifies CSVLGQGADTQYF.

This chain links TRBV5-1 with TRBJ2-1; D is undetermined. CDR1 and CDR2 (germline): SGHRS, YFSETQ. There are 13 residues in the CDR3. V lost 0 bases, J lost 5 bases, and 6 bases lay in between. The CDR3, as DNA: TGCGCCAGCAGCTTGGACTACAACAATGAGCAGTTCTTC. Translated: CASSLDYNNEQFF.

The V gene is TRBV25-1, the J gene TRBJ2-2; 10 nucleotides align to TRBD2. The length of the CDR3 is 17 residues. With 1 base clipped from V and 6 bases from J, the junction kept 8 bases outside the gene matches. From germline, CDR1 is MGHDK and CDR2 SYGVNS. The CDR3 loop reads CASSESSGGAGAGELFF. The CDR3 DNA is TGTGCCAGCAGTGAATCGAGCGGGGGGGCCGGTGCCGGGGAGCTGTTTTTT.

In DNA form, the CDR3 reads TGTGCCAGCAGCTTAAACGCCCCCGGGGAAAACACTGAAGCTTTCTTT. Its translation is CASSLNAPGENTEAFF. This chain connects TRBV7-3 to TRBJ1-1; no definite D call. Germline V gene sequence: CDR1 SGHTA, CDR2 FQGTGA. V was shortened by 1 base and J by 2 bases, with 14 bases between the two germline ends. CDR3 length: 16 amino acids.

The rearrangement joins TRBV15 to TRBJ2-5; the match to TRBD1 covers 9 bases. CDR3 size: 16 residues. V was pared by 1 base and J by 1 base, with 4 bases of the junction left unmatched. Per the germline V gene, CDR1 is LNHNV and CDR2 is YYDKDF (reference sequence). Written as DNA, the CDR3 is TGTGCCACCAGCAGAGGGGGGACAGGGTTCCAAGAGACCCAGTACTTC. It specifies CATSRGGTGFQETQYF.

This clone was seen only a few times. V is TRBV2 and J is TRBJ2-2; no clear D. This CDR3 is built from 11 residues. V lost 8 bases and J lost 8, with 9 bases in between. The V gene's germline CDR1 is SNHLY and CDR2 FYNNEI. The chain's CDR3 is CASGIRGELFF. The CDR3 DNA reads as TGTGCCAGCGGAATCAGGGGGGAGCTGTTTTTT.

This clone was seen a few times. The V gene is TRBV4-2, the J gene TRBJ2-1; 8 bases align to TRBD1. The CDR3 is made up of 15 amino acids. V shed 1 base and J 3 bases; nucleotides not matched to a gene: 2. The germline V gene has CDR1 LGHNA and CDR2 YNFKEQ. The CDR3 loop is CASSQGTGNYNEQFF. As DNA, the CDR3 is TGTGCCAGCAGCCAAGGGACAGGGAACTACAATGAGCAGTTCTTC.

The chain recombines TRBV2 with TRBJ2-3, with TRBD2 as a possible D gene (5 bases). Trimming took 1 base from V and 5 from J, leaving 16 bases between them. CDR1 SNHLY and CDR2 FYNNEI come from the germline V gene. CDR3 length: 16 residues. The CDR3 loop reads CASSEGVLADGDTQYF. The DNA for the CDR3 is TGTGCCAGCAGTGAAGGGGTTCTAGCTGATGGAGATACGCAGTATTTT. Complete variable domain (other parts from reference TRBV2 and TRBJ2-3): EPEVTQTPSHQVTQMGQEVILRCVPISNHLYFYWYRQILGQKVEFLVSFYNNEISEKSEIFDDQFSVERPDGSNFTLKIRSTKLEDSAMYFCASSEGVLADGDTQYFGPGTRLTVL.

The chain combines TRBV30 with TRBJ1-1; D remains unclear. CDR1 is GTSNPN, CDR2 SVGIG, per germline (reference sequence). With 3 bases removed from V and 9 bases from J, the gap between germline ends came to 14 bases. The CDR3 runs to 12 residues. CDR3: CAWRDPGGKAFF. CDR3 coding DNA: TGTGCCTGGAGGGATCCAGGAGGGAAAGCTTTCTTT.